A selection of T cell receptor beta chains follows, all from one sample in a study of T cells in Graves' hyperthyroidism and ophthalmopathy. Via MiXCR, TCRdb re-called the multiplex PCR reads, giving one row per CDR3 protein. This table holds around 360,000 distinct CDR3 sequences, approximately 16% found once. The sample consisted of blood. The source of these receptors is an older woman with Graves' ophthalmopathy. Each CDR3 is given with its conserved first and last residue. A D gene is named only where the DNA matches it firmly. Rows give clone size only sometimes, using once, few, many, or a class for an expanded clone.

J,V,D,size,DNA,CDR3
TRBJ2-2,TRBV24-1,NA,many,TGTGCCACCACTCCGGGATCCGGGGAGCTGTTTTTT,CATTPGSGELFF
TRBJ2-2,TRBV7-3,NA,many,TGTGCCAGCAGCTCTGGACAGATTTCAAACACCGGGGAGCTGTTTTTT,CASSSGQISNTGELFF
TRBJ2-1,TRBV5-1,TRBD2,NA,TGCGCCAGCAGCTTAGGGCCCTTAGCGGGAGGCTCCTACAATGAGCAGTTCTTC,CASSLGPLAGGSYNEQFF
TRBJ2-2,TRBV11-2,TRBD1,many,TGTGCCAGCAGCTCCCGGACAGGGCGTGGCGGGGAGCTGTTTTTT,CASSSRTGRGGELFF
TRBJ2-1,TRBV5-1,NA,many,TGCGCCAGCCGCGAGTGGGGGAGGAATGAGCAGTTCTTC,CASREWGRNEQFF
TRBJ2-3,TRBV7-9,NA,many,TGTGCCAGCAGCTTATCGGGACGAACTGTTGGAGATACGCAGTATTTT,CASSLSGRTVGDTQYF
TRBJ2-1,TRBV2,NA,many,TGTGCCAGCAGTTCCGGGCTTAACGAGAATGAGCAGTTCTTC,CASSSGLNENEQFF
TRBJ2-7,TRBV5-1,TRBD1,many,TGCGCCAGCAGCTGGGGGGACAGGCCCTACGAGCAGTACTTC,CASSWGDRPYEQYF
TRBJ2-2,TRBV11-2,NA,many,TGTGCCAGCAGCTTAAGAGGGGTCGGGGAGCTGTTTTTT,CASSLRGVGELFF
TRBJ2-1,TRBV28,NA,many,TGTGCCAGCAGTTTGCTCACCCCCGGGGGCAATGAGCAGTTCTTC,CASSLLTPGGNEQFF
TRBJ2-6,TRBV5-1,TRBD1,NA,TGCGCCAGCAGCTTGGCTGCAGGGGGCTCAGGGGCCAACGTCCTGACTTTC,CASSLAAGGSGANVLTF
TRBJ2-1,TRBV3-1,TRBD1,many,TGTGCCACCGAGTCGGACAGGGGAAATGAGCAGTTCTTC,CATESDRGNEQFF
TRBJ2-7,TRBV12-3/TRBV12-4,NA,many,TGTGCCAGCAGTCCTCGACTCGACGGCGAGCAGTACTTC,CASSPRLDGEQYF
TRBJ1-1,TRBV6-2/TRBV6-3,NA,NA,TGTGCCAGCAGCGGGTCTTATAGGGGGGGCGCGGATGAAGCTTTCTTT,CASSGSYRGGADEAFF
TRBJ2-2,TRBV28,TRBD1,many,TGTGCCAGCAGTCTGACAGGGACAGGGAATACCGGGGAGCTGTTTTTT,CASSLTGTGNTGELFF
TRBJ2-7,TRBV7-9,NA,few,TGTGCCAGCAGCTTAGCGTACGGAGGGGGCTACGAGCAGTACTTC,CASSLAYGGGYEQYF
TRBJ2-3,TRBV5-1,TRBD1,many,TGCGCCAGCAGCTTGGATCCAGGGGGCGATATCACAGATACGCAGTATTTT,CASSLDPGGDITDTQYF
TRBJ2-2,TRBV6-1,NA,few,TGTGCCAGCAGACCTAGGGGGAGGGATCAGGCCGGGGAGCTGTTTTTT,CASRPRGRDQAGELFF
TRBJ2-3,TRBV4-1,NA,NA,TGCGCCAGCAGCCCGGGCGCTAGTTCGTGGACAGATACGCAGTATTTT,CASSPGASSWTDTQYF
TRBJ2-1,TRBV28,TRBD2,many,TGTGCCAGCACCGAAGGGGCGGGACTAGGATACAATGAGCAGTTCTTC,CASTEGAGLGYNEQFF
TRBJ2-1,TRBV19,NA,few,TGTGCCAGTAGTTTAGGCGGTGGGGTCAATGAGCAGTTCTTC,CASSLGGGVNEQFF
TRBJ2-1,TRBV20-1,TRBD2,few,TGCAGTGCTAGAGGAGGCGGGAGGGCCCACAATGAGCAGTTCTTC,CSARGGGRAHNEQFF
TRBJ2-7,TRBV7-2,TRBD2,many,TGTGCCAGCAGCATGACTAGCGGGACTCTCCACGAGCAGTACTTC,CASSMTSGTLHEQYF
TRBJ1-3,TRBV5-1,NA,NA,TGCGCCAGCAGCAGACAGGTCACGGGCTCTGGAAACACCATATATTTT,CASSRQVTGSGNTIYF
TRBJ1-2,TRBV7-9,TRBD1,NA,TGTGCCAGCAGCAAACCGACAGGGATGGCTGGCGGCTACACCTTC,CASSKPTGMAGGYTF
TRBJ2-1,TRBV20-1,TRBD2,many,TGCAGTGCTGTACTAGCGCATGACAATGAGCAGTTCTTC,CSAVLAHDNEQFF
TRBJ2-7,TRBV28,NA,NA,TGTGCCACCTTCGTGGGCACCTACGAGCAGTACTTC,CATFVGTYEQYF
TRBJ2-7,TRBV2,TRBD2,many,TGTGCCAGCAGGGTTAGCGGGGCCCCCTACGAGCAGTACTTC,CASRVSGAPYEQYF
TRBJ2-2,TRBV5-1,NA,many,TGCGCCAGCAGCTCGGACAGTAGGAACACCGGGGAGCTGTTTTTT,CASSSDSRNTGELFF
TRBJ1-2,TRBV6-1,TRBD1,many,TGTGCCAGCAGTGAAGAGGGGACAGGGGCATATGGCTACACCTTC,CASSEEGTGAYGYTF
TRBJ2-3,TRBV5-1,NA,many,TGCGCCAGCAGCGCCGGACCGGGGGCAGATACGCAGTATTTT,CASSAGPGADTQYF
TRBJ2-5,TRBV4-3,NA,NA,TGCGCCAGCAGCCCCCGGGCGGAAGAGACCCAGTACTTC,CASSPRAEETQYF
TRBJ2-3,TRBV20-1,NA,many,TGCAGTGCTCCGCGGGGTCCTAGCACAGATACGCAGTATTTT,CSAPRGPSTDTQYF
TRBJ2-1,TRBV3-1,NA,many,TGTGCCAGCAGCCAAGATTGGGGCGGGAAGAGCTCCTACAATGAGCAGTTCTTC,CASSQDWGGKSSYNEQFF
TRBJ2-3,TRBV11-3,NA,many,TGTGCCAGCAGCTCGGGTAGCGGATCAAGCACAGATACGCAGTATTTT,CASSSGSGSSTDTQYF
TRBJ1-5,TRBV3-1,NA,few,TGTGCCAGCAGCGCATCGGCCTTGGGCAATCAGCCCCAGCATTTT,CASSASALGNQPQHF
TRBJ2-3,TRBV28,NA,many,TGTGCCAGCAGTTTTTTGGGCGCAGCTAGCACAGATACGCAGTATTTT,CASSFLGAASTDTQYF
TRBJ2-7,TRBV6-1,NA,many,TGTGCCAGCAGTGAAGCTTCCCAGGGGTTCCCCTACGAGCAGTACTTC,CASSEASQGFPYEQYF
TRBJ2-2,TRBV6-1,TRBD2,NA,TGTGTCGCCGGGGTTAGCGGGAGAATCGGGGAGCTGTTTTTT,CVAGVSGRIGELFF
TRBJ2-1,TRBV2,NA,many,TGTGCCAGCAGTGAATCGTGGGGGGATGAGCAGTTCTTC,CASSESWGDEQFF
TRBJ2-7,TRBV7-9,TRBD2,many,TGTGCCAGCAGCTTAGAAGCTAGCGGGGCCTACGAGCAGTACTTC,CASSLEASGAYEQYF
TRBJ1-2,TRBV5-1,NA,NA,TGCGCCAGCAGCTTGGAGTCGCTGTCGGTGGATGGCTACACCTTC,CASSLESLSVDGYTF
TRBJ2-7,TRBV7-2,NA,many,TGTGCCAGCAGCACTATCCCCGCCAGCCTCTACGAGCAGTACTTC,CASSTIPASLYEQYF
TRBJ2-7,TRBV6-1,TRBD1,few,TGTGCCAGCAGCTACCTTGGGACAGGTCAGAGGGAGCAGTACTTC,CASSYLGTGQREQYF
TRBJ1-1,TRBV6-1,NA,few,TGTGCCAGCAGGAACAGGGATCGGAGGACTGAAGCTTTCTTT,CASRNRDRRTEAFF
TRBJ2-1,TRBV28,NA,many,TGTGCCACCAGGTGGGGATACAATGAGCAGTTCTTC,CATRWGYNEQFF
TRBJ2-7,TRBV28,NA,many,TGTGCCAGCAGTCTTCGGGACGGTCCGTTAGAGCAGTACTTC,CASSLRDGPLEQYF
TRBJ2-3,TRBV7-2,NA,NA,TGTGCCAGCAGCTTAGAGTGGCGCACAGATACGCAGTATTTT,CASSLEWRTDTQYF
TRBJ2-7,TRBV3-1,TRBD2,many,TGTGCCAGCAGCCCCCACCGAAGCGGGAGTTACGAGCAGTACTTC,CASSPHRSGSYEQYF
TRBJ2-7,TRBV6-1,NA,many,TGTGCCAGCAGTGAAGCGGAAAACAACTACTACGAGCAGTACTTC,CASSEAENNYYEQYF